Ten or more counts support the clone carrying this TCR beta chain. This entry comes from a study of early T cells in non-severe SARS-CoV-2 infection. Study-level information: Bulk RNA isolated from unsorted whole blood underwent sequencing; chains were not paired.

TCRdb re-called the 5' RACE reads through MiXCR, storing one row per CDR3 protein. The data hold around 28,000 distinct CDR3 sequences, with roughly 5% observed a single time. The specimen sequenced was whole blood. The sequence was obtained from an adult who was a healthcare worker with PCR-confirmed SARS-CoV-2 infection or an uninfected control (not recorded which).

The CDR3 loop is CASSSDREKDTGELFF. In DNA form, the CDR3 reads TGCGCCAGCAGCTCGGACAGGGAGAAGGACACCGGGGAGCTGTTTTTT. This chain links TRBV5-1 with TRBJ2-2, with TRBD1 identical over 8 bases. Germline V gives CDR1 SGHRS, CDR2 YFSETQ. The CDR3 contains 16 residues. V trimming: 3 bases; J trimming: 3 bases; junction bases outside the gene matches: 7.